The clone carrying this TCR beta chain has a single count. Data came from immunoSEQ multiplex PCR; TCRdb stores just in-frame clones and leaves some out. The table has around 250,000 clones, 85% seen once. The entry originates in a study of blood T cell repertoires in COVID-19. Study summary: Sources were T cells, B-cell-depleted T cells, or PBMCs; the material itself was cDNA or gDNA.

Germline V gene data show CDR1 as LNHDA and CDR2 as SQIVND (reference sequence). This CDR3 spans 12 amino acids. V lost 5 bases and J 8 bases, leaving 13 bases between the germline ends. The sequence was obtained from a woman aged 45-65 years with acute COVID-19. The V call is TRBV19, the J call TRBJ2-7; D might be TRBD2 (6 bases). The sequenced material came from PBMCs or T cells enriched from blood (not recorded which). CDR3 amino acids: CASSSRGFKQYF. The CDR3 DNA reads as TGTGCCAGTAGTTCCCGGGGGTTCAAGCAGTACTTC.